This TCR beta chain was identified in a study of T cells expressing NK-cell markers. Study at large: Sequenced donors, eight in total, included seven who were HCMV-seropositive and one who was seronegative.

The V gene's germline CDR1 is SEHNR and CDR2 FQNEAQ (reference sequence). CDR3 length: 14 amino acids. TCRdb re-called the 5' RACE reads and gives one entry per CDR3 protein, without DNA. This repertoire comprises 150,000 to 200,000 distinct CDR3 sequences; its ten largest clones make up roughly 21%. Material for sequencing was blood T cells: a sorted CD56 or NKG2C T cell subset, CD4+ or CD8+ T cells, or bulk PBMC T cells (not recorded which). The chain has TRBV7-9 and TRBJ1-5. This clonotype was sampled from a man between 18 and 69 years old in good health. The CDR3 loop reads CASSPLFSNQPQHF.